This T cell receptor (beta chain) came from a study of human T cells and chemical hapten exposure. Study-level background: Throughout a study of 20 to 25 weeks, patients underwent weekly scalp administration of diphenylcyclopropenone doses.

Time point specified: patch test 1, 2 weeks after DPC sensitization. Regarding treatment: therapeutic diphenylcyclopropenone sensitization with weekly scalp DPC. The germline V gene encodes CDR1 SQVTM and CDR2 ANQGSEA. V shed 6 bases, J shed 2 bases, and the junction held 8 bases outside the gene matches. The CDR3 length is 14 residues. TCRdb used MiXCR to reprocess the RACE reads, holding one entry per CDR3 protein. The sample lists fewer than 130,000 distinct CDR3 sequences, approximately 11% seen once, with around 3.4% in the top ten. This clonotype was observed a few times. The receptor was isolated from a woman in her 40s with alopecia areata. Some clones in this sample may be carry-over from other donors' samples. The sample in question was whole blood, obtained in connection with sensitization to the hapten diphenylcyclopropenone (DPC). The V gene is TRBV29-1, the J gene TRBJ1-1; TRBD1 agrees at 8 bases. The CDR3: CSVKPGQVNTEAFF. Written as DNA, the CDR3 is TGCAGCGTAAAACCGGGACAGGTTAACACTGAAGCTTTCTTT. The full variable domain, completed using reference TRBV29-1 and TRBJ1-1, is SAVISQKPSRDICQRGTSLTIQCQVDSQVTMMFWYRQQPGQSLTLIATANQGSEATYESGFVIDKFPISRPNLTFSTLTVSNMSPEDSSIYLCSVKPGQVNTEAFFGQGTRLTVV.